Below, one TCR beta chain is given with its context. As yet, its antigen is unknown. Peripheral blood was drawn, around 9.4 milliliters per donor. PCR was performed a second time for about 7 to 11 cycles using a sample-barcoded 5' primer and a J-beta primer mix. TCRdb ran MiXCR on the 5' RACE reads and lists one entry per CDR3 protein. The table has 1.2 million to 1.5 million distinct CDR3 sequences, approximately 59% seen once. This CDR3 is built from 15 residues. V trimming: 5 bases; J trimming: 6 bases; junction bases outside the gene matches: 7. Germline V CDR1 and CDR2: SSHAT, FNYEAQ (reference sequence). This sample was included in a study of blood T cells in healthy people across ages. The study's findings and limits: Older individuals had lower TCR beta diversity per million T cells (the decline was roughly linear). The authors considered diversity estimates from one million T cells to be underestimates.

The rearrangement uses TRBV7-7 and TRBJ2-2; 9 nucleotides agree with TRBD1. The origin of this receptor is a man aged 18-30 years in good health. Sample: blood. This CDR3 reads CASSTNRGPSGELFF. In DNA, the CDR3 is TGTGCCAGCAGCACCAACAGGGGGCCGTCCGGGGAGCTGTTTTTT.